The 5 T cell receptor beta chains listed next were all sequenced from one sample in a study of blood T cell repertoires in COVID-19. Generated by immunoSEQ multiplex PCR, the TCRdb table keeps only in-frame clones and is missing some. The repertoire includes under 90,000 clones, 70% to 90% of them detected once, and more than 3% sits in the top ten. The sequenced sample consisted of peripheral blood. These receptors were obtained from a woman in her forties or fifties with COVID-19, enrolled during active disease.

V and J are TRBV30 and TRBJ1-6, with 8 bases aligning to TRBD1. Germline CDR1 and CDR2: GTSNPN and SVGIG (reference sequence). The ends lost 1 base at V and 10 bases at J; junction bases unmatched: 6. The CDR3 extends over 14 amino acids. The CDR3 DNA sequence: TGTGCCTGGAGTGAAGGACAGGGTGTGTCACCCCTCCACTTT. Protein sequence: CAWSEGQGVSPLHF.

The chain uses TRBV7-8 and TRBJ1-2; D gene ambiguous. CDR1 and CDR2 from the germline V gene are SGHVS and FQNEAQ. CDR3 length equals 12 residues. Trimming shortened V by 8 bases and J by 6 bases, and 13 bases separated the two germline ends. The CDR3 reads CASGGKAHGYTF. As DNA, the CDR3 is TGTGCCAGCGGAGGGAAGGCCCATGGCTACACCTTC.

The V and J genes are TRBV29-1 and TRBJ1-2; D unclear. V dropped 6 bases and J dropped 8 bases, with 19 bases sitting between them. Germline loops: CDR1 SQVTM, CDR2 ANQGSEA. The CDR3 spans 13 residues. The CDR3 DNA sequence: TGCAGCGTGGAAAAAAGGACCAGAGGGGGCTACACCTTC. It translates to CSVEKRTRGGYTF.

The chain joins TRBV2 to TRBJ2-3; TRBD2 matches 12 bases. V lost 4 bases to trimming and J lost 7 bases; unmatched junction nucleotides: 6. Germline V gene sequence: CDR1 SNHLY, CDR2 FYNNEI. CDR3 length equals 15 residues. In DNA, the CDR3 is TGTGCCAGCAGTGCGACTAGCGGGAGTGGAAATACGCAGTATTTT. Protein product: CASSATSGSGNTQYF.

This rearrangement joins TRBV3-1 (or the pseudogene TRBV3-2) to TRBJ2-1; perhaps TRBD1 as D (6 bases). There are 14 residues in the CDR3. Germline CDR1 is LGHDT and CDR2 is YNNKEL (reference sequence). V shed 3 bases and J shed 4 bases, with 10 bases lying between them. CDR3 nucleotide sequence: TGTGCCAGCAGCCACCGGACAGCTTACAATGAGCAGTTCTTC. Translation: CASSHRTAYNEQFF.